These 28 T cell receptor beta chains came from one sample sequenced in a study of T-cell reconstitution after alpha-beta-depleted transplantation in children. Library preparation (for TCRbeta) was performed with unique molecular identifiers. TCRdb recomputed calls from the PCR reads with MiXCR, one row per CDR3 protein. The table lists about 260,000 distinct CDR3 sequences, 9.5% to 13% of them singletons. The source was peripheral blood, collected 180 days after TCRalphabeta/CD19-depleted stem cell transplant. These receptors were collected from a male patient between 2 and 9 years old who had a stem cell transplant for chronic granulomatous disease, so the T cells may come from the graft donor.

In this sample, this clonotype turned up many times. V is TRBV3-1 and J is TRBJ2-5; D remains unclear. Germline V CDR1 and CDR2: LGHDT, YNNKEL (reference sequence). The CDR3 is 15 residues long. The V and J ends lost 3 bases and 5 bases respectively, with 16 bases between them. The CDR3 bases are TGTGCCAGCAGCCAGCCCACAGAAACTCGGGAGACCCAGTACTTC. It is translated as CASSQPTETRETQYF.

This clonotype appeared many times. This chain connects TRBV6-5 to TRBJ1-4; TRBD1 matches at 8 bases. V lost 0 bases and J lost 3; bases outside the gene matches: 6. The CDR3 is made up of 17 amino acids. Germline V gene data show CDR1 as MNHEY and CDR2 as SVGAGI. The CDR3 spells CASSYSTRGPANEKLFF. In DNA form, the CDR3 reads TGTGCCAGCAGTTACTCTACCAGGGGGCCAGCTAATGAAAAACTGTTTTTT.

This clonotype has ten or more counts. This rearrangement joins TRBV12-3 or TRBV12-4 to TRBJ2-4, with 15 bases that match TRBD2. V gave up 5 bases and J gave up 1 base; unmatched junction bases: 12. The CDR3 loop spans 20 amino acids. CDR3 amino acids: CASSPGLAGGPVLAKNIQYF. The CDR3 DNA reads as TGTGCCAGCAGTCCCGGACTAGCGGGGGGGCCAGTCTTGGCCAAAAACATTCAGTACTTC.

This clonotype has just one count. A clone one base away is much larger, so this may be a read error. CDR3 bases: TGTGCCAGCAGCTTAAGATGGGGGGGCTCCTACAATGAGCAGTTCTTC. Encoded protein: CASSLRWGGSYNEQFF. The chain has TRBV7-2 and TRBJ2-1; TRBD2 matches 7 bases. J was trimmed by 0 bases and V by 2 bases; bases with no gene match: 4. The CDR3 is made up of 16 amino acids. Germline CDR1 and CDR2: SGHTA and FQGNSA.

This clonotype has a count of ten or more. The V gene is TRBV27, the J gene TRBJ2-1, with D perhaps matching TRBD2 (5 bases). The CDR3 spans 15 residues. V lost 3 bases and J lost 3, with 12 bases in between. CDR1 MNHEY and CDR2 SMNVEV come from the germline V gene (reference sequence). CDR3: CASSFEGAGYNEQFF. The DNA of the CDR3 is TGTGCCAGCAGTTTTGAGGGAGCCGGCTACAATGAGCAGTTCTTC.

This clonotype was counted many times. This rearrangement joins TRBV6-6 to TRBJ2-3; either TRBD1 or TRBD2 may fit D (6 bases each). The CDR3 extends over 16 amino acids. From germline, CDR1 is MNHNY and CDR2 SVGAGI (reference sequence). The V gene lost 7 bases and the J gene lost 1 base, with 18 bases spanning the gap. CDR3 in amino acids: CASTPTRPGGTDTQYF. The CDR3 nucleotides read TGTGCCAGCACCCCGACTAGGCCAGGGGGCACAGATACGCAGTATTTT.

This clonotype was picked up a small number of times. The chain joins TRBV7-2 to TRBJ2-5, with D uncertain. V was trimmed by 5 bases and J by 5 bases, leaving 12 bases between them. CDR1 and CDR2 (germline): SGHTA, FQGNSA. This CDR3 comprises 13 residues. Here the CDR3 reads CASSTRRVETQYF. CDR3 bases: TGTGCCAGCAGCACCCGACGGGTGGAGACCCAGTACTTC. Complete variable domain (other parts from reference TRBV7-2 and TRBJ2-5): GAGVSQSPSNKVTEKGKDVELRCDPISGHTALYWYRQSLGQGLEFLIYFQGNSAPDKSGLPSDRFSAERTGGSVSTLTIQRTQQEDSAVYLCASSTRRVETQYFGPGTRLLVL.

This clonotype showed up many times. The chain couples TRBV7-8 to TRBJ1-5; unclear D gene. Between the trimmed V and J ends, which lost 0 bases and 0 bases, there was a span of 15 bases. CDR1 SGHVS and CDR2 FQNEAQ come from the germline V gene. This CDR3 has 18 residues. CDR3 DNA sequence: TGTGCCAGCAGCTTAGCCCAATCTGGGAGATATAGCAATCAGCCCCAGCATTTT. Translation: CASSLAQSGRYSNQPQHF. The full variable domain, its missing parts supplied by reference TRBV7-8 and TRBJ1-5, is GAGVSQSPRYKVAKRGQDVALRCDPISGHVSLFWYQQALGQGPEFLTYFQNEAQLDKSGLPSDRFFAERPEGSVSTLKIQRTQQEDSAVYLCASSLAQSGRYSNQPQHFGDGTRLSIL.

This clonotype was picked up many times. This sequence joins TRBV29-1 and TRBJ1-2; D not resolved. Germline CDR1 reads SQVTM; CDR2 reads ANQGSEA. The CDR3 has 12 amino acids. Trimming took off 6 bases at V and 4 bases at J, with 12 bases between the two ends. The CDR3 nucleotides are TGCAGCGTCACCGACGGACCCTATGGCTACACCTTC. It translates to CSVTDGPYGYTF.

The table lists this clonotype with many counts. The chain has TRBV5-6 and TRBJ2-2, with D perhaps given as TRBD1 or TRBD2 (5 bases each). CDR1 and CDR2 (germline): SGHDT, YYEEEE. V was clipped by 2 bases and J by 12 bases, with 14 bases between them. This CDR3 comprises 13 residues. In DNA, the CDR3 is TGTGCCAGCAGCTTTTCCGGGACGGATAAGCTGTTTTTT. Protein: CASSFSGTDKLFF.

At least ten counts were recorded for this clonotype. Written as DNA, the CDR3 is TGTGCCAGCGGAAGGGGAATTAATCAGCCCCAGCATTTT. Its translation: CASGRGINQPQHF. The rearrangement uses TRBV12-3 or TRBV12-4 and TRBJ1-5, with a tentative D call TRBD1 (5 bases). V was cut by 8 bases and J by 4 bases, with 12 bases left in between. CDR3 length: 13 amino acids.

This clonotype was observed many times. The rearrangement links TRBV6-5 to TRBJ2-7; 8 bases match TRBD1. Germline V lookup: CDR1 MNHEY, CDR2 SVGAGI. Trimming took 7 bases from V and 7 from J; bases not matched to a gene: 12. CDR3 length equals 14 residues. The CDR3 DNA reads as TGTGCCAGCACCTCAGGACAGGGCCCACTTGAGCAGTACTTC. Encoded protein: CASTSGQGPLEQYF.

This clonotype was detected ten times or more. The J gene is TRBJ2-1, the V gene TRBV3-1, with D possibly called TRBD1 or TRBD2 (6 bases each). Per germline, CDR1 LGHDT and CDR2 YNNKEL (reference sequence). With 4 bases removed from V and 0 bases from J, the gap between germline ends came to 16 bases. The CDR3 is 17 amino acids. CDR3 DNA sequence: TGTGCCAGCAGCCCCTGGGGGGCTTCGAGCTCCTACAATGAGCAGTTCTTC. Translating gives CASSPWGASSSYNEQFF.

This clonotype was seen ten or more times. V and J are TRBV2 and TRBJ2-1; 8 nucleotides align to TRBD2. The CDR3 spans 13 residues. V lost 10 bases, J lost 8 bases, and 10 bases stayed unmatched. Looked up from germline, CDR1 is SNHLY and CDR2 is FYNNEI. This chain's CDR3 is CATNSGTVDEQFF. The CDR3 nucleotides read TGTGCCACCAATAGCGGGACGGTCGATGAGCAGTTCTTC.

This clonotype has a count of ten or more. The CDR3 DNA reads TGTGCCAGCAGTTTAAGGGGAGAGGGGGCCTACGAGCAGTACTTC. As protein: CASSLRGEGAYEQYF. The V call is TRBV12-3 or TRBV12-4, the J call TRBJ2-7; a possible D gene is TRBD1 (6 bases). V shed 2 bases and J shed 2 bases, with 13 bases lying between them. This CDR3 has 15 amino acids.

This clonotype was picked up many times. The V call is TRBV20-1, the J call TRBJ2-3; D gene ambiguous. The germline CDR1 and CDR2 sequences are DFQATT and SNEGSKA (reference sequence). This CDR3 is built from 14 residues. The CDR3 sequence is CSLKGLRSTDTQYF. The CDR3 nucleotides read TGCAGCCTTAAAGGGCTTAGAAGCACAGATACGCAGTATTTT.

This clonotype was observed at least ten times. This chain connects TRBV10-2 to TRBJ2-7; D gene ambiguous. V shed 0 bases and J shed 4 bases, with 1 base lying between them. CDR1 and CDR2 from the germline V gene are WSHSY and SAAADI. CDR3 length: 11 amino acids. CDR3 in DNA: TGCGCCAGCAGTGAGTCGTACGAGCAGTACTTC. It codes for CASSESYEQYF.

At least ten counts were recorded for this clonotype. This CDR3 reads CASSFSPLHF. CDR3 bases: TGTGCCAGCAGTTTTTCACCCCTCCACTTT. This chain connects TRBV6-1 to TRBJ1-6; the D is unclear. CDR3 length: 10 amino acids. CDR1 and CDR2 (germline): MNHNS, SASEGT. V was pared by 5 bases and J by 9 bases, with 2 bases between.

This clonotype was picked up many times. The V call is TRBV20-1, the J call TRBJ2-3; 13 bases are a match to TRBD2. CDR3 length equals 17 residues. Germline V gene lookup returns CDR1 DFQATT and CDR2 SNEGSKA (reference sequence). V was pared by 6 bases and J by 1 base, with 10 bases of the junction left unmatched. CDR3 loop: CSAPTSGRAFGTDTQYF. DNA for the CDR3: TGCAGTGCCCCTACTAGCGGGAGGGCCTTTGGCACAGATACGCAGTATTTT.

This clonotype appeared many times. The CDR3 region has the DNA TGCAGCGTTAGGCTACGCCACACAGATACGCAGTATTTT. Translation gives CSVRLRHTDTQYF. The chain couples TRBV29-1 to TRBJ2-3; no reliable D call. Between the trimmed V and J ends, which lost 5 bases and 2 bases, there was a span of 11 bases. This CDR3 has 13 amino acids. CDR1 and CDR2 (germline): SQVTM, ANQGSEA.

In its sample, this clonotype was seen many times. The chain couples TRBV6-5 to TRBJ1-1, with unresolved D. The germline V gene encodes CDR1 MNHEY and CDR2 SVGAGI. The CDR3 runs 12 residues. V lost 6 bases to trimming and J lost 7 bases, with 12 bases between them. The CDR3 is CASRTVSFEAFF. CDR3 bases: TGTGCCAGCAGGACGGTCTCCTTTGAAGCTTTCTTT.

This clonotype came up once. The rearrangement uses TRBV5-4 and TRBJ2-5; D not resolved. The germline CDR1 and CDR2 sequences are SGHNT and YYREEE (reference sequence). Trimming removed 2 bases at V and 7 bases at J, with 12 bases between. The CDR3 has 13 residues. CDR3 nucleotides: TGTGCCAGCAGCTTAGACCTTCTACGGACCCAGTACTTC. Translated: CASSLDLLRTQYF.

The rearrangement uses TRBV9 and TRBJ2-6, with 10 positions matching TRBD1. Looked up from germline, CDR1 is SGDLS and CDR2 is YYNGEE. Trimming at V came to 1 base and at J to 0 bases, leaving 13 bases not matched to a gene. The CDR3 consists of 21 residues. In DNA, the CDR3 is TGTGCCAGCAGCGTATCTCGGGCTGGGGGACAGGGGTACTCTGGGGCCAACGTCCTGACTTTC. Encoded protein: CASSVSRAGGQGYSGANVLTF.

J is TRBJ1-5 and V is TRBV28, with 7 bases fitting TRBD1. CDR1 and CDR2 (germline): MDHEN, SYDVKM. The CDR3 has 15 residues. The J segment lost 12 bases and the V segment lost 5 bases, leaving 16 bases of the junction unmatched. The CDR3 region has the DNA TGTGCCAGCAGTCCCGTCGGACAGGTTGGGTATGGCCAGCATTTT. Protein: CASSPVGQVGYGQHF.

A single count supports this clonotype. This may come from a read error, since a much larger clone is one base off. CDR3 amino acids: CASSSWRGGTDTQYF. The CDR3 DNA sequence: TGTGCCAGCAGCTCATGGCGGGGGGGCACAGATACGCAGTATTTT. V gene TRBV9 combines with J gene TRBJ2-3; 8 bases match TRBD2. CDR1 and CDR2 (germline): SGDLS, YYNGEE. The J segment lost 1 base and the V segment lost 4 bases, leaving 5 bases of the junction unmatched. There are 15 residues in the CDR3.

This clonotype was recorded many times. The J gene is TRBJ2-7, the V gene TRBV28; 14 nucleotides line up with TRBD2. Germline V gives CDR1 MDHEN, CDR2 SYDVKM. Trimming cost V 5 bases and J 0 bases; bases outside gene matches: 9. The CDR3 sequence is 18 residues long. The CDR3: CASSATGLAGGFSYEQYF. In DNA form, the CDR3 reads TGTGCCAGCAGTGCCACTGGACTAGCGGGAGGATTCTCCTACGAGCAGTACTTC.

This clonotype was counted at least ten times. CDR3 loop: CASSVMPMAAANTGELFF. CDR3 nucleotides: TGTGCCAGCAGTGTAATGCCAATGGCAGCTGCGAACACCGGGGAGCTGTTTTTT. The chain couples TRBV6-1 to TRBJ2-2; D unclear. V lost 4 bases and J 0 bases, leaving 18 bases between the germline ends. Germline loops: CDR1 MNHNS, CDR2 SASEGT. This CDR3 is built from 18 residues.

This clonotype was seen repeatedly, ten times or more. CDR3 sequence: CASSADRVYYEQYF. CDR3 DNA: TGCGCCAGCAGCGCAGACAGGGTTTACTACGAGCAGTACTTC. The chain has TRBV5-1 and TRBJ2-7, with 7 bases aligning to TRBD1. The germline V gene encodes CDR1 SGHRS and CDR2 YFSETQ. This CDR3 region has 14 residues. V trimming: 4 bases; J trimming: 3 bases; junction bases outside the gene matches: 7.